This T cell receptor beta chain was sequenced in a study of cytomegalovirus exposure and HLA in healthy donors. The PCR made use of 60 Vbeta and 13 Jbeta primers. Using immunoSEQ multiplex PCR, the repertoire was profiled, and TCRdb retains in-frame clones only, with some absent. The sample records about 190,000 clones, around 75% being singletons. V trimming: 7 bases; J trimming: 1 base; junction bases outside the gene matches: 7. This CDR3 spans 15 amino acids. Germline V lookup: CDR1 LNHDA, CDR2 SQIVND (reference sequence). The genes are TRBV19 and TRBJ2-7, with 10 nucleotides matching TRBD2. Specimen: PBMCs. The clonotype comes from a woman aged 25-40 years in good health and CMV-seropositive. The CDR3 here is CASKPRTSGSYEQYF. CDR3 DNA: TGTGCCAGTAAGCCTCGGACTAGCGGTTCCTACGAGCAGTACTTC. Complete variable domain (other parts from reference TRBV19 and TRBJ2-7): DGGITQSPKYLFRKEGQNVTLSCEQNLNHDAMYWYRQDPGQGLRLIYYSQIVNDFQKGDIAEGYSVSREKKESFPLTVTSAQKNPTAFYLCASKPRTSGSYEQYFGPGTRLTVT.